This T cell receptor (beta chain) was captured in a study of T-cell reconstitution after alpha-beta-depleted transplantation in children. Study-wide points: Recipient T cells and thymic progenitors that survived were the source of the high TCRbeta diversity seen at day 60 in some patients. The main origin of T-cell counts and diversity one year after transplant was newly produced T cells.

This clonotype was observed at least ten times. The antigen remains undetermined. V shed 1 base and J shed 4 bases, with 8 bases lying between them. CDR1 is SGHRS and CDR2 is YFSETQ in the germline V gene. CDR3 length: 13 amino acids. Library preparation (for TCRbeta) was performed with unique molecular identifiers. Each CDR3 protein gets one entry after TCRdb re-called the PCR reads with MiXCR. Of 200,000 to 300,000 distinct CDR3 sequences in the sample, roughly 25% were seen once. The origin of this receptor is a girl aged 2 to 10 with Fanconi anemia, due to receive a stem cell transplant. The input for sequencing was PBMCs, taken before TCRalphabeta/CD19-depleted stem cell transplant. The V gene is TRBV5-1, the J gene TRBJ1-1; D gene ambiguous. CDR3 sequence: CASSLNYGTEAFF. CDR3 nucleotides: TGCGCCAGCAGCTTGAACTACGGCACTGAAGCTTTCTTT. Full variable domain (remainder filled in from reference TRBV5-1 and TRBJ1-1): KAGVTQTPRYLIKTRGQQVTLSCSPISGHRSVSWYQQTPGQGLQFLFEYFSETQRNKGNFPGRFSGRQFSNSRSEMNVSTLELGDSALYLCASSLNYGTEAFFGQGTRLTVV.